Each of the 20 T cell receptor beta chains below was sequenced from the same sample in a study of T cell repertoires in cytomegalovirus infection. TCRdb reprocessed the reads with MiXCR, giving one entry per CDR3 protein. The sample records about 360,000 distinct CDR3 sequences, 15% to 20% being singletons. The sequenced sample was PBMCs. Receptor source: a human donor in good health (CMV status not recorded). Some clones in this sample may be carry-over from other donors' samples.

The CDR3 coding sequence is TGCAGTGCTGTGACCGGGACTAGCGGGGAGACCCAGTACTTC. Translation gives CSAVTGTSGETQYF. This sequence joins TRBV20-1 and TRBJ2-5, with 12 bases identical to TRBD2. Germline assignment: CDR1 DFQATT and CDR2 SNEGSKA (reference sequence). The CDR3 spans 14 residues. V lost 5 bases and J lost 5; bases outside the gene matches: 6.

The table lists this clonotype with a few counts. The V gene is TRBV29-1, the J gene TRBJ1-1; D is undetermined. The V gene's germline CDR1 is SQVTM and CDR2 ANQGSEA. The germline V and J ends were trimmed by 4 bases and 5 bases, with 5 bases remaining between them. The CDR3 has 10 residues. Written as DNA, the CDR3 is TGCAGCGTTGGACATACTGAAGCTTTCTTT. Amino acid sequence: CSVGHTEAFF. Full variable domain (rest looked up from reference TRBV29-1 and TRBJ1-1): SAVISQKPSRDICQRGTSLTIQCQVDSQVTMMFWYRQQPGQSLTLIATANQGSEATYESGFVIDKFPISRPNLTFSTLTVSNMSPEDSSIYLCSVGHTEAFFGQGTRLTVV.

This clonotype has a handful of counts. A read error may account for a junction end that differs from germline. The V call is TRBV12-3 or TRBV12-4, the J call TRBJ2-3; maybe TRBD2 (5 bases). This CDR3 region has 12 residues. In nucleotides, the CDR3 is TGTGCCAGCAGTCCGACCGTCACGGGGTTGGATTTT. Translation gives CASSPTVTGLDF.

The chain recombines TRBV4-1 with TRBJ2-2; D could derive from TRBD1 or TRBD2 (5 bases each). The CDR3 is made up of 14 amino acids. Germline CDR1 and CDR2: MGHRA and YSYEKL. V gave up 4 bases and J gave up 5 bases, with 11 bases separating them. The CDR3 reads CASSRNEGTGELFF. In nucleotides, the CDR3 is TGCGCCAGCAGCCGGAACGAGGGGACCGGGGAGCTGTTTTTT.

A few counts support this clonotype. V and J are TRBV3-1 and TRBJ2-5; the D call may be TRBD1 or TRBD2 (5 bases each). Trimming removed 4 bases from V and 7 bases from J, with 16 bases in between. CDR1 LGHDT and CDR2 YNNKEL come from the germline V gene (reference sequence). CDR3 length equals 14 residues. DNA for the CDR3: TGTGCCAGCAGCCGGGACCTATCAAGGGTGACCCAGTACTTC. As protein: CASSRDLSRVTQYF.

This clonotype was observed many times. This rearrangement joins TRBV7-2 to TRBJ2-5; TRBD2 agrees at 9 bases. Germline trimming cut 5 bases from V and 0 bases from J; bases unmatched to any gene: 7. Looked up from germline, CDR1 is SGHTA and CDR2 is FQGNSA. There are 16 residues in the CDR3. The CDR3 sequence is CASSIVSGGYQETQYF. CDR3 nucleotide sequence: TGTGCCAGCAGCATCGTCAGCGGGGGGTACCAAGAGACCCAGTACTTC.

This chain uses TRBV11-2 with TRBJ2-1, with D hard to call. V lost 6 bases and J lost 8, with 17 bases in between. The CDR3 has 14 residues. Per germline, CDR1 SGHAT and CDR2 FQNNGV. CDR3: CASRRFQARHEQFF. The CDR3 region has the DNA TGTGCCAGCAGGAGATTCCAGGCAAGGCATGAGCAGTTCTTC. Filled out from reference TRBV11-2 and TRBJ2-1, the complete variable domain reads EAGVAQSPRYKIIEKRQSVAFWCNPISGHATLYWYQQILGQGPKLLIQFQNNGVVDDSQLPKDRFSAERLKGVDSTLKIQPAKLEDSAVYLCASRRFQARHEQFFGPGTRLTVL.

The rearrangement joins TRBV5-1 to TRBJ2-2; D may be TRBD1 (5 bases). The CDR3 length is 12 residues. Trimming stripped 7 bases from V and 6 bases from J, with 10 bases between. The germline V gene has CDR1 SGHRS and CDR2 YFSETQ. The CDR3 region is CASQQDAGELFF. CDR3 in DNA: TGCGCCAGCCAACAGGACGCCGGGGAGCTGTTTTTT.

The rearrangement links TRBV6-2 or TRBV6-3 to TRBJ2-2; TRBD1 matches 7 bases. CDR1 is MNHEY, CDR2 SVGEGT, per germline. The CDR3 has 16 residues. The ends lost 0 bases at V and 5 bases at J; junction bases unmatched: 6. The CDR3 DNA sequence: TGTGCCAGCAGTTACTCCCAGACAGGGTTAACCGGGGAGCTGTTTTTT. Its translation: CASSYSQTGLTGELFF.

The chain couples TRBV5-1 to TRBJ1-1, with D uncertain. Germline lookup yields CDR1 SGHRS and CDR2 YFSETQ. Between the trimmed V and J ends, which lost 1 base and 2 bases, there was a span of 6 bases. The CDR3 has 13 residues. DNA of the CDR3: TGCGCCAGCAGCTTGCCGGCAAACACTGAAGCTTTCTTT. Amino acid sequence: CASSLPANTEAFF. The full variable domain, its missing parts supplied by reference TRBV5-1 and TRBJ1-1, is KAGVTQTPRYLIKTRGQQVTLSCSPISGHRSVSWYQQTPGQGLQFLFEYFSETQRNKGNFPGRFSGRQFSNSRSEMNVSTLELGDSALYLCASSLPANTEAFFGQGTRLTVV.

This clonotype turned up a few times. The chain is built from TRBV19 and TRBJ2-2; D is unclear. The CDR3 contains 12 residues. Germline CDR1 LNHDA, CDR2 SQIVND (reference sequence). Trimming removed 5 bases from V and 6 bases from J, with 7 bases in between. In DNA, the CDR3 is TGTGCCAGTAGTGGGGATTCCGGGGAGCTGTTTTTT. Translating gives CASSGDSGELFF.

This clonotype was seen ten or more times. The gene calls are TRBV11-3 and TRBJ2-7; D is unclear. From germline, CDR1 is SGHNT and CDR2 YENEEA. The V and J ends lost 3 bases and 6 bases respectively, with 9 bases between them. CDR3 length: 12 residues. The CDR3 region has the DNA TGTGCCAGCAGCTTGGCATTTGGCGAGCAGTACTTC. This gives the protein CASSLAFGEQYF.

A remark on this clonotype: The CDR3 end shows no conserved phenylalanine or tryptophan, and so a read error is likely. This chain uses TRBV11-2 with TRBJ2-7, with 10 bases identical to TRBD1. In germline, CDR1 is SGHAT, CDR2 FQNNGV. The CDR3 extends over 15 amino acids. The V and J ends lost 5 bases and 4 bases, in that order; junction bases with no gene match: 8. In DNA form, the CDR3 reads TGTGCCAGCAGCCGACCGGGACAGGGGACTTACGAGCAGTACTAC. It is translated as CASSRPGQGTYEQYY.

This clonotype was observed a few times. The chain carries TRBV18 and TRBJ1-2, with a weak D call TRBD1 (6 bases). Trimming shortened V by 3 bases and J by 1 base, and 15 bases separated the two germline ends. Germline V lookup: CDR1 KGHSH, CDR2 LQKENI. CDR3 length equals 16 residues. In DNA form, the CDR3 reads TGTGCCAGCTCACCGCTGGGGGCGAGCTATAACTATGGCTACACCTTC. It translates to CASSPLGASYNYGYTF.

The CDR3 region is CASGLFSGLRRYNEQFF. DNA for the CDR3: TGTGCTAGTGGTTTGTTTTCGGGCCTTAGAAGATACAATGAGCAGTTCTTC. This chain uses TRBV12-5 with TRBJ2-1; D remains unclear. The V gene's germline CDR1 is LGHNT and CDR2 FRNRAP. The length of the CDR3 is 17 residues. Trimming took off 2 bases at V and 4 bases at J, with 18 bases between the two ends.

This sequence joins TRBV20-1 and TRBJ2-1; TRBD2 agrees at 16 bases. The J segment lost 3 bases and the V segment lost 0 bases, leaving 5 bases of the junction unmatched. This CDR3 has 18 residues. Germline CDR1 and CDR2: DFQATT and SNEGSKA (reference sequence). CDR3 sequence (DNA): TGCAGTGCTAGAGATAGGGGACTAGCGGGGGGGGACTACAATGAGCAGTTCTTC. Translating it yields CSARDRGLAGGDYNEQFF.

This clonotype showed up many times. This chain uses TRBV6-2 or TRBV6-3 with TRBJ1-1; possible D gene TRBD1, 5 bases. The V gene's germline CDR1 is MNHEY and CDR2 SVGEGT. V was trimmed by 5 bases and J by 4 bases, leaving 8 bases between them. CDR3 length equals 12 residues. The DNA for the CDR3 is TGTGCCAGCAGTAAAGGGGTCACTGAAGCTTTCTTT. It translates to CASSKGVTEAFF.

The genes are TRBV29-1 and TRBJ1-2; D is unclear. Trimming removed 7 bases from V and 5 bases from J, with 8 bases in between. Germline values: CDR1 SQVTM, CDR2 ANQGSEA. The CDR3 consists of 10 residues. The CDR3 sequence is CSAQDYGYTF. In nucleotides, the CDR3 is TGCAGCGCACAAGATTATGGCTACACCTTC.

There are a few counts of this clonotype. The chain has TRBV6-6 and TRBJ1-2, with a possible D match to TRBD1 (5 bases). Trimming left V 6 bases short and J 6 bases short, with 14 bases between. The CDR3 spans 13 residues. From germline, CDR1 is MNHNY and CDR2 SVGAGI (reference sequence). Here the CDR3 DNA reads TGTGCCAGCAGCGCAAAACTAGGGGATGGCTACACCTTC. This sequence encodes CASSAKLGDGYTF.

The rearrangement uses TRBV19 and TRBJ1-4; perhaps TRBD1 as D (5 bases). Per germline, CDR1 LNHDA and CDR2 SQIVND (reference sequence). V lost 6 bases to trimming and J lost 2 bases, with 13 bases between them. The CDR3 length is 15 residues. The CDR3 here is CASRRRGNTNEKLFF. The DNA for the CDR3 is TGTGCCAGTAGACGACGGGGGAATACTAATGAAAAACTGTTTTTT.